Following are 2 T cell receptor beta chains from one sample sequenced in a study of T cell responses to AZD1222 COVID-19 vaccine. Profiling relied on immunoSEQ multiplex PCR, and the TCRdb table lists in-frame clones only, not all of them. The table includes 200,000 to 250,000 clones, 93% detected once. The input for sequencing was peripheral blood, taken on day 0 of MenACWY control vaccination. The receptor source for this set is an adult in good health.

V is TRBV4-2 and J is TRBJ2-7, with 7 bases aligning to TRBD2. The CDR3 totals 14 residues. V lost 1 base to trimming and J lost 4 bases; unmatched junction nucleotides: 4. CDR1 is LGHNA, CDR2 YNFKEQ, per germline. This CDR3 is CASSQGGLGYEQYF. The CDR3 DNA reads as TGTGCCAGCAGCCAAGGCGGACTAGGGTACGAGCAGTACTTC.

This chain uses TRBV11-2 with TRBJ2-7; 10 bases are shared with TRBD2. This CDR3 spans 16 amino acids. Germline V CDR1 and CDR2: SGHAT, FQNNGV. V trimming: 0 bases; J trimming: 6 bases; junction bases outside the gene matches: 8. The CDR3 DNA reads TGTGCCAGCAGCTTAGAACTAGCGGGGTCCAAACCCGAGCAGTACTTC. Translating gives CASSLELAGSKPEQYF.